A single sample gave rise to the 31 T cell receptor beta chains below, sequenced in a study of blood T cell repertoires in COVID-19 (TCRdb year 2020). The library was made by the immunoSEQ multiplex PCR assay. Entries here come from immuneACCESS through TCRdb and include only in-frame sequences with V and J called. Some clones fail to appear in such tables; in the studies checked, an unresolved V gene covers under half of the shortfall, and the cause of the remainder is unknown. In all, the sample holds over 250,000 clones, and 80% to 95% of those were seen once. The ten largest account for around 1.1% of the sample. Material for sequencing was PBMCs or T cells enriched from blood (not recorded which). These receptor sequences come from a woman aged 25 to 39 who had recovered from COVID-19.

This rearrangement joins TRBV29-1 to TRBJ1-2, with 10 bases fitting TRBD1. The CDR3 totals 12 residues. CDR1 SQVTM and CDR2 ANQGSEA come from the germline V gene. Trimming cost V 7 bases and J 7 bases; bases outside gene matches: 6. The CDR3 region is CSGGQGETGYTF. The CDR3 DNA follows: TGCAGCGGAGGACAGGGGGAAACTGGCTACACCTTC.

The V and J genes are TRBV18 and TRBJ2-7, with TRBD1 matching 7 bases. The CDR3 is 18 amino acids. Germline V lookup: CDR1 KGHSH, CDR2 LQKENI. The ends lost 0 bases at V and 3 bases at J; junction bases unmatched: 14. DNA for the CDR3: TGTGCCAGCTCACCACCGAGTTCTAGGGACAGCAACTTCTACGAGCAGTACTTC. Translation gives CASSPPSSRDSNFYEQYF. Full variable domain (remainder filled in from reference TRBV18 and TRBJ2-7): NAGVMQNPRHLVRRRGQEARLRCSPMKGHSHVYWYRQLPEEGLKFMVYLQKENIIDESGMPKERFSAEFPKEGPSILRIQQVVRGDSAAYFCASSPPSSRDSNFYEQYFGPGTRLTVT.

The rearrangement uses TRBV19 and TRBJ1-5; D unresolved. The germline V gene encodes CDR1 LNHDA and CDR2 SQIVND (reference sequence). V gave up 8 bases and J gave up 4 bases, with 12 bases separating them. This CDR3 is 13 amino acids long. Written as DNA, the CDR3 is TGTGCCAGTCTTGGACTCCAAAATCAGCCCCAGCATTTT. Its translation: CASLGLQNQPQHF.

The rearrangement links TRBV19 to TRBJ1-2; D might be TRBD1 (5 bases). The germline V gene has CDR1 LNHDA and CDR2 SQIVND (reference sequence). V gave up 5 bases and J gave up 3 bases, with 16 bases separating them. The CDR3 contains 15 residues. The CDR3 coding sequence is TGTGCCAGTAGTGGAGGTGGGAGGGACCACTATGGCTACACCTTC. Translation gives CASSGGGRDHYGYTF.

About this clone itself: Germline and junction disagree at one end, which may indicate a read error. J is TRBJ2-1 and V is TRBV12-3 or TRBV12-4; perhaps TRBD2 as D (5 bases). There are 12 residues in the CDR3. The DNA of the CDR3 is TGTGCCAGCAGTCCGTCTCTAGGAGGCGGAGTCTTC. Its protein product is CASSPSLGGGVF.

This clone was found once. The chain couples TRBV6-4 to TRBJ2-2; D gene ambiguous. CDR3 length equals 10 residues. The V gene lost 11 bases and the J gene lost 6 bases, with 7 bases spanning the gap. Germline CDR1 and CDR2: MRHNA and SNTAGT. This chain's CDR3 is CAPVPGELFF. CDR3 DNA sequence: TGTGCCCCGGTGCCCGGGGAGCTGTTTTTT.

The chain carries TRBV6-1 and TRBJ1-4; 8 nucleotides line up with TRBD1. V lost 3 bases and J lost 7; bases outside the gene matches: 4. The germline CDR1 and CDR2 sequences are MNHNS and SASEGT. The CDR3 runs to 14 residues. CDR3 nucleotide sequence: TGTGCCAGCAGTGACAGGGGGCGGGTTGAAAAACTGTTTTTT. Amino acid sequence: CASSDRGRVEKLFF.

The chain carries TRBV6-5 and TRBJ1-5, with D possibly being TRBD1 (6 bases). V was shortened by 6 bases and J by 1 base, with 10 bases between the two germline ends. Germline lookup yields CDR1 MNHEY and CDR2 SVGAGI. This CDR3 has 14 residues. The CDR3, as DNA: TGTGCCAGCAGGAACACAGGGAGCAATCAGCCCCAGCATTTT. This codes for CASRNTGSNQPQHF.

V is TRBV18 and J is TRBJ2-1; 15 bases match TRBD2. The V gene's germline CDR1 is KGHSH and CDR2 LQKENI. J was trimmed by 0 bases and V by 2 bases; bases with no gene match: 8. This CDR3 is built from 20 residues. The DNA of the CDR3 is TGTGCCAGCTCACCAGGGGGACTAGCGGGAGGCCTTCTCTCCTACAATGAGCAGTTCTTC. It specifies CASSPGGLAGGLLSYNEQFF. The full variable domain, its missing parts supplied by reference TRBV18 and TRBJ2-1, is NAGVMQNPRHLVRRRGQEARLRCSPMKGHSHVYWYRQLPEEGLKFMVYLQKENIIDESGMPKERFSAEFPKEGPSILRIQQVVRGDSAAYFCASSPGGLAGGLLSYNEQFFGPGTRLTVL.

The genes are TRBV5-4 and TRBJ2-7; 10 nucleotides match TRBD2. CDR3 length: 18 amino acids. Germline loops: CDR1 SGHNT, CDR2 YYREEE (reference sequence). V shed 4 bases, J shed 0 bases, and the junction held 13 bases outside the gene matches. CDR3 amino acids: CASSVTSGPSFLSYEQYF. DNA for the CDR3: TGTGCCAGCAGCGTGACTAGCGGGCCTTCCTTCCTCTCCTACGAGCAGTACTTC.

The V gene is TRBV28, the J gene TRBJ1-1; D is ambiguous. V gave up 3 bases and J gave up 8 bases, with 13 bases separating them. Germline-derived CDR1 and CDR2 are MDHEN and SYDVKM. The CDR3 contains 13 residues. For the CDR3, the DNA is TGTGCCAGCAGTTTCGAGGGCCTGGGCGAAGCTTTCTTT. The encoded protein is CASSFEGLGEAFF.

The chain is built from TRBV6-5 and TRBJ1-4; tentatively, D is TRBD1 (6 bases). The CDR3 spans 13 residues. Per the germline V gene, CDR1 is MNHEY and CDR2 is SVGAGI. V was clipped by 10 bases and J by 8 bases, with 17 bases between them. CDR3 sequence reads: CATRTGIGEKLFF. The DNA for the CDR3 is TGTGCCACCAGAACAGGGATTGGCGAAAAACTGTTTTTT.

This chain joins TRBV9 and TRBJ2-7; TRBD2 aligns across 16 bases. Germline-derived CDR1 and CDR2 are SGDLS and YYNGEE. V shed 0 bases, J shed 6 bases, and the junction held 18 bases outside the gene matches. The CDR3 extends over 21 amino acids. CDR3 region: CASSVATSGTSGRALLREQYF. CDR3 DNA: TGTGCCAGCAGCGTAGCTACTTCGGGGACTAGCGGGAGGGCCCTTCTACGCGAGCAGTACTTC.

The gene calls are TRBV5-1 and TRBJ2-2, with 8 bases matching TRBD1. CDR1 SGHRS and CDR2 YFSETQ come from the germline V gene. V gave up 5 bases and J gave up 1 base; unmatched junction bases: 7. The CDR3 runs 16 residues. CDR3 in amino acids: CASSLGQGGNTGELFF. The CDR3 DNA reads as TGCGCCAGCAGTCTCGGACAGGGAGGGAACACCGGGGAGCTGTTTTTT.

The chain links TRBV2 to TRBJ1-5; D unclear. Germline V gene sequence: CDR1 SNHLY, CDR2 FYNNEI. V gave up 7 bases and J gave up 0 bases, with 4 bases separating them. This CDR3 is built from 12 residues. The CDR3 DNA reads TGTGCCAGCATGAGTAGCAATCAGCCCCAGCATTTT. Protein sequence: CASMSSNQPQHF.

The chain combines TRBV5-1 with TRBJ2-1; the D gene is possibly TRBD1 (6 bases). The CDR3 totals 18 residues. Germline lookup yields CDR1 SGHRS and CDR2 YFSETQ. The V end was cut by 1 base, the J end by 8 bases, with 25 bases between. DNA for the CDR3: TGCGCCAGCAGCTTGAGGGGACAAGGAGCTTATTTGGGCGATGAGCAGTTCTTC. It yields the protein CASSLRGQGAYLGDEQFF.

This clone has a single count. The J gene is TRBJ2-7, the V gene TRBV19; 7 bases map to TRBD1. Germline V gives CDR1 LNHDA, CDR2 SQIVND (reference sequence). Trimming removed 5 bases from V and 5 bases from J; junction bases left unmatched: 9. The CDR3 runs to 14 residues. This chain's CDR3 is CASSGMTGFHEQYF. DNA for the CDR3: TGTGCCAGTAGTGGAATGACAGGGTTCCACGAGCAGTACTTC.

The V and J genes are TRBV27 and TRBJ2-6; 14 bases match TRBD2. J was trimmed by 2 bases and V by 9 bases; bases with no gene match: 12. Germline CDR1 reads MNHEY; CDR2 reads SMNVEV (reference sequence). CDR3 length equals 19 residues. The DNA for the CDR3 is TGTGCCAGGACCTATCCGGGACTAGCGGGAGCGGCTGGGGCCAACGTCCTGACTTTC. Its protein product is CARTYPGLAGAAGANVLTF.

This chain connects TRBV6-1 to TRBJ1-6; D ambiguous. Trimming cost V 3 bases and J 6 bases, with 9 bases left between them. The CDR3 loop spans 14 amino acids. Per the germline V gene, CDR1 is MNHNS and CDR2 is SASEGT. The CDR3 sequence: CASSELGLNSPLHF. The CDR3 coding sequence is TGTGCCAGCAGTGAGCTTGGACTTAATTCACCCCTCCACTTT.

The chain combines TRBV19 with TRBJ2-5, with a tentative D call TRBD1 (6 bases). CDR1 is LNHDA, CDR2 SQIVND, per germline (reference sequence). Trimming shortened V by 5 bases and J by 1 base, and 14 bases separated the two germline ends. The CDR3 sequence is 15 residues long. The CDR3 coding sequence is TGTGCCAGTAGTGGATTAACAGGGTTCCAAGAGACCCAGTACTTC. As protein: CASSGLTGFQETQYF.

The chain carries TRBV30 and TRBJ2-7, with D possibly being TRBD2 (7 bases). With 0 bases removed from V and 2 bases from J, the gap between germline ends came to 11 bases. The CDR3 extends over 14 amino acids. From germline, CDR1 is GTSNPN and CDR2 SVGIG (reference sequence). The CDR3 is CAWSVGGAAYEQYF. DNA of the CDR3: TGTGCCTGGAGTGTTGGGGGGGCTGCCTACGAGCAGTACTTC. The variable domain in full, completed from reference TRBV30 and TRBJ2-7, reads SQTIHQWPATLVQPVGSPLSLECTVEGTSNPNLYWYRQAAGRGLQLLFYSVGIGQISSEVPQNLSASRPQDRQFILSSKKLLLSDSGFYLCAWSVGGAAYEQYFGPGTRLTVT.

The chain recombines TRBV19 with TRBJ2-1, with D maybe TRBD2 (5 bases). The CDR3 is 14 residues long. Looked up from germline, CDR1 is LNHDA and CDR2 is SQIVND (reference sequence). Deletions cut 6 bases from V and 7 bases from J, with 16 bases between. In DNA form, the CDR3 reads TGTGCCAGTAGCTCCGGAGGCGGGTGGAATGAGCAGTTCTTC. It is translated as CASSSGGGWNEQFF.

This chain links TRBV24-1 with TRBJ2-1; the match to TRBD1 covers 10 bases. Germline V gene data show CDR1 as KGHDR and CDR2 as SFDVKD. The CDR3 is 15 residues long. Trimming took 3 bases from V and 10 from J; bases not matched to a gene: 8. The CDR3 DNA is TGTGCCACCAGTGATCCATCGACAGGGGGCGTAGAGCAGTTCTTC. Protein: CATSDPSTGGVEQFF.

The chain couples TRBV6-5 to TRBJ1-6; 9 bases are shared with TRBD1. V dropped 0 bases and J dropped 8; count of bases not matched to a gene: 5. Germline CDR1 reads MNHEY; CDR2 reads SVGAGI. The CDR3 spans 16 residues. CDR3 residues: CASSYSSGQGHSPLHF. As DNA, the CDR3 is TGTGCCAGCAGTTACTCGAGCGGACAGGGGCATTCACCCCTCCACTTT.

In DNA, the CDR3 is TGTGCCAGCAGCTTAGGGCTAGCGGGATGGGGCAATGAGCAGTTCTTC. Encoded protein: CASSLGLAGWGNEQFF. The J gene is TRBJ2-1, the V gene TRBV11-3; 9 positions match TRBD2. This CDR3 has 16 amino acids. Per the germline V gene, CDR1 is SGHNT and CDR2 is YENEEA. The V and J ends lost 1 base and 6 bases, in that order; junction bases with no gene match: 7.

The chain has TRBV6-6 and TRBJ1-2; maybe TRBD1 (5 bases). CDR3 length equals 15 residues. The V gene's germline CDR1 is MNHNY and CDR2 SVGAGI (reference sequence). With 7 bases removed from V and 3 bases from J, the gap between germline ends came to 18 bases. The DNA of the CDR3 is TGTGCCAGCAATCGCGTCGGGGGGAAGTACTATGGCTACACCTTC. Protein product: CASNRVGGKYYGYTF.

The rearrangement joins TRBV13 to TRBJ1-2, with D maybe TRBD1 (6 bases). Germline CDR1 and CDR2: PRHDT and FYEKMQ (reference sequence). This CDR3 is 16 amino acids long. V lost 1 base to trimming and J lost 6 bases, with 18 bases between them. The CDR3 is CASSLAGTGLWDGYTF. The CDR3 DNA follows: TGTGCCAGCAGCTTAGCCGGAACAGGGTTATGGGATGGCTACACCTTC.

The V and J genes are TRBV27 and TRBJ2-7, with 9 bases identical to TRBD2. The germline V gene encodes CDR1 MNHEY and CDR2 SMNVEV (reference sequence). The CDR3 covers 15 residues. Trimming cost V 3 bases and J 4 bases; bases outside gene matches: 7. DNA of the CDR3: TGTGCCAGCAGTTTGTTCGGGACTAGCCTTTACGAGCAGTACTTC. This encodes CASSLFGTSLYEQYF.

The V call is TRBV28, the J call TRBJ2-7; 11 bases agree with TRBD2. Germline CDR1 is MDHEN and CDR2 is SYDVKM. The ends lost 6 bases at V and 3 bases at J; junction bases unmatched: 7. The CDR3 has 15 residues. In DNA, the CDR3 is TGTGCCAGCAGACCTCCCGGGACTAGCGGCTACGAGCAGTACTTC. This translates into CASRPPGTSGYEQYF.

The gene calls are TRBV10-1 and TRBJ2-1, with TRBD1 matching over 8 bases. V lost 0 bases to trimming and J lost 7 bases; unmatched junction nucleotides: 2. The germline CDR1 and CDR2 sequences are WNHNN and SYGVQD (reference sequence). This CDR3 is built from 14 residues. The CDR3 DNA sequence: TGCGCCAGCAGTGAGTCCTGGACAGGGAATGAGCAGTTCTTC. It translates to CASSESWTGNEQFF.

Notes on this clone: Other DNA sequences of this sample code for an identical CDR3. The gene calls are TRBV4-1 and TRBJ2-1, with 7 nucleotides matching TRBD2. J lost 1 base, V lost 3 bases, and 3 bases had no gene match. This CDR3 comprises 15 residues. Germline loops: CDR1 MGHRA, CDR2 YSYEKL. Here the CDR3 reads CASSHPSGSYNEQFF. The CDR3 nucleotides read TGCGCCAGCAGCCACCCTAGCGGTTCCTACAATGAGCAGTTCTTC.